This is a list of T cell receptor beta chains from one sample in a study of CD8+ T cells in alopecia areata. Sequencing was performed with immunoSEQ multiplex PCR; in TCRdb, only in-frame clones are kept and a portion is missing. The table records approximately 210,000 clones, just over 65% of them present only once. The sample here was CD4+ T cells sorted from blood, taken around week 44, from a patient treated with tofacitinib. These receptors all stem from a human donor with alopecia areata. Both conserved end residues are part of each CDR3. Fields, in order: clone size, D gene, V gene, J gene, CDR3 DNA, CDR3 protein. D genes are given only for firm matches. Clone size is not always given. Where it is, it says once, few, many or a class for expanded clones.

clone size: .
D gene: TRBD1
V gene: TRBV19
J gene: TRBJ2-2
CDR3 DNA: TGTGCCAGTAGCAGAAGGGACAGGGGGCATCGCGGGGAGCTGTTTTTT
CDR3 protein: CASSRRDRGHRGELFF

clone size: .
D gene: .
V gene: TRBV6-5
J gene: TRBJ2-2
CDR3 DNA: TGTGCCAGCAGCCCCCGGTTGGGGGAGCTGTTTTTT
CDR3 protein: CASSPRLGELFF

clone size: .
D gene: TRBD2
V gene: TRBV4-3
J gene: TRBJ2-3
CDR3 DNA: TGCGCCAGCAGCCTACTAGCGGGGGCCAACACCGATACGCAGTATTTT
CDR3 protein: CASSLLAGANTDTQYF

clone size: .
D gene: .
V gene: TRBV14
J gene: TRBJ2-5
CDR3 DNA: TGTGCCAGCAGCCAAGTTGGGGAGACCCAGTACTTC
CDR3 protein: CASSQVGETQYF

clone size: .
D gene: .
V gene: TRBV29-1
J gene: TRBJ2-3
CDR3 DNA: TGCAGCGTTGAATTGGCAGATACGCAGTATTTT
CDR3 protein: CSVELADTQYF

clone size: once
D gene: .
V gene: TRBV4-3
J gene: TRBJ2-2
CDR3 DNA: TGCGCCAGCAGCCAAGATCGAATCGGGCAGTTCAGTGCGAACACCGGGGAGCTGTTTTTT
CDR3 protein: CASSQDRIGQFSANTGELFF

clone size: once
D gene: .
V gene: TRBV6-5
J gene: TRBJ1-6
CDR3 DNA: TGTGCCAGCACCCGTTCCAATAATTCACCCCTCCACTTT
CDR3 protein: CASTRSNNSPLHF

clone size: once
D gene: .
V gene: TRBV6-5
J gene: TRBJ1-1
CDR3 DNA: TGTGCCAGCAGTTACTCTGCGCCGGCTGCTTTCTTT
CDR3 protein: CASSYSAPAAFF

clone size: .
D gene: .
V gene: TRBV30
J gene: TRBJ1-6
CDR3 DNA: TGTGCCTGGAGAACTAAACAGGGTCACAATTCACCCCTCCACTTT
CDR3 protein: CAWRTKQGHNSPLHF

clone size: .
D gene: .
V gene: TRBV6-6
J gene: TRBJ2-2
CDR3 DNA: TGTGCCAGCAGTTTAAGAGTTCCCACCGGGGAGCTGTTTTTT
CDR3 protein: CASSLRVPTGELFF

clone size: .
D gene: .
V gene: TRBV29-1
J gene: TRBJ2-1
CDR3 DNA: TGCAGCATACGAACATCGGGGTACAATGAGCAGTTCTTC
CDR3 protein: CSIRTSGYNEQFF

clone size: .
D gene: .
V gene: TRBV30
J gene: TRBJ1-2
CDR3 DNA: TGTGCCTGGAGCGAAGCAGGCCTTGGAAACTATGGCTACACCTTC
CDR3 protein: CAWSEAGLGNYGYTF

clone size: many
D gene: .
V gene: TRBV6-1
J gene: TRBJ2-4
CDR3 DNA: TGTGCCAGCAATAGGGATAACATTCAGTACTTC
CDR3 protein: CASNRDNIQYF

clone size: .
D gene: .
V gene: TRBV30
J gene: TRBJ1-1
CDR3 DNA: TGTGCCTGGAGTGCAAATTTTGGACTCGGGAACACTGAAGCTTTCTTT
CDR3 protein: CAWSANFGLGNTEAFF

clone size: .
D gene: .
V gene: TRBV2
J gene: TRBJ2-1
CDR3 DNA: TGTGCCAGCAGTGGAAACAGGGCCCTGGTGGGGGCCTCCTACAATGAGCAGTTCTTC
CDR3 protein: CASSGNRALVGASYNEQFF

clone size: .
D gene: TRBD1
V gene: TRBV9
J gene: TRBJ2-1
CDR3 DNA: TGTGCCAGCAGCGAGGGACAGCAATACAATGAGCAGTTCTTC
CDR3 protein: CASSEGQQYNEQFF

clone size: .
D gene: .
V gene: TRBV5-1
J gene: TRBJ2-5
CDR3 DNA: TGCGCCAGCAGCCCCGGGACTTTGCAAGAGACCCAGTACTTC
CDR3 protein: CASSPGTLQETQYF

clone size: .
D gene: .
V gene: TRBV29-1
J gene: TRBJ1-1
CDR3 DNA: TGCAGCGTTGCCGGCTGGAACACTGAAGCTTTCTTT
CDR3 protein: CSVAGWNTEAFF

clone size: .
D gene: TRBD1
V gene: TRBV30
J gene: TRBJ2-3
CDR3 DNA: TGTGCCTGGAGTCCAGGACAGGGGGCGAGAGATACGCAGTATTTT
CDR3 protein: CAWSPGQGARDTQYF

clone size: few
D gene: TRBD2
V gene: TRBV4-3
J gene: TRBJ2-2
CDR3 DNA: TGCGCCAGCAGCCAGGGTGTAGCGGGGGTCACGAACACCGGGGAGCTGTTTTTT
CDR3 protein: CASSQGVAGVTNTGELFF

clone size: .
D gene: TRBD1
V gene: TRBV29-1
J gene: TRBJ1-2
CDR3 DNA: TGCAGCGTTACCGGGACAGGGGGCTATGGCTACACCTTC
CDR3 protein: CSVTGTGGYGYTF

clone size: few
D gene: TRBD1
V gene: TRBV6-1
J gene: TRBJ1-1
CDR3 DNA: TGTGCCAGCAGTCTTCAGGGGGTCCCGAACACTGAAGCTTTCTTT
CDR3 protein: CASSLQGVPNTEAFF

clone size: .
D gene: .
V gene: TRBV18
J gene: TRBJ2-5
CDR3 DNA: TGTGCCAGCTCACCACCGATAGTAGAGCAAGAGACCCAGTACTTC
CDR3 protein: CASSPPIVEQETQYF

clone size: .
D gene: TRBD1
V gene: TRBV30
J gene: TRBJ2-7
CDR3 DNA: TGTGCCTGGGGGGACAGGCATGAGCAGTACTTC
CDR3 protein: CAWGDRHEQYF

clone size: .
D gene: .
V gene: TRBV7-2
J gene: TRBJ1-5
CDR3 DNA: TGTGCCAGCAGTCCCCGGGGGCGGAGCAATCAGCCCCAGCATTTT
CDR3 protein: CASSPRGRSNQPQHF

clone size: .
D gene: TRBD2
V gene: TRBV29-1
J gene: TRBJ2-3
CDR3 DNA: TGCAGCGTGGGCGCACTAGCGGGGAGCACAGATACGCAGTATTTT
CDR3 protein: CSVGALAGSTDTQYF

clone size: .
D gene: .
V gene: TRBV2
J gene: TRBJ2-1
CDR3 DNA: TGTGCCAGCAATGGAGGTGTTCGGATGGGGAATGAGCAGTTCTTC
CDR3 protein: CASNGGVRMGNEQFF

clone size: few
D gene: TRBD1
V gene: TRBV14
J gene: TRBJ2-3
CDR3 DNA: TGTGCCAGCAGCCAAGAGACAGGGGCAGATACGCAGTATTTT
CDR3 protein: CASSQETGADTQYF

clone size: .
D gene: TRBD2
V gene: TRBV6-6
J gene: TRBJ2-5
CDR3 DNA: TGTGCCAGCAGTTCCTATAGCGGGGGGGCTGCAGAGACCCAGTACTTC
CDR3 protein: CASSSYSGGAAETQYF

clone size: once
D gene: .
V gene: TRBV9
J gene: TRBJ1-2
CDR3 DNA: TGTGCCAGCAGCGTAGATGTCATGGATGGCTACACCTTC
CDR3 protein: CASSVDVMDGYTF

clone size: few
D gene: .
V gene: TRBV5-1
J gene: TRBJ2-7
CDR3 DNA: TGCGCCAGCAGCTTATCGAATTTGGGGTACGAGCAGTACTTC
CDR3 protein: CASSLSNLGYEQYF

clone size: few
D gene: .
V gene: TRBV7-2
J gene: TRBJ1-5
CDR3 DNA: TGTGCCAGCAGCTTAGATCATCGGCTTTCGAGCAATCAGCCCCAGCATTTT
CDR3 protein: CASSLDHRLSSNQPQHF

clone size: .
D gene: .
V gene: TRBV6-1
J gene: TRBJ1-1
CDR3 DNA: TGTGCCAGCAGTGAAATAGGGAACGCTGAAGCTTTCTTT
CDR3 protein: CASSEIGNAEAFF

clone size: .
D gene: TRBD1
V gene: TRBV7-9
J gene: TRBJ1-6
CDR3 DNA: TGTGCCAGCAGCAGGGACAGGGGATATTCACCCCTCCACTTT
CDR3 protein: CASSRDRGYSPLHF

clone size: .
D gene: .
V gene: TRBV5-1
J gene: TRBJ2-3
CDR3 DNA: TGCGCCAGCAGCTTGCGGGGGTTAGCTGCAGATACGCAGTATTTT
CDR3 protein: CASSLRGLAADTQYF

clone size: few
D gene: .
V gene: TRBV29-1
J gene: TRBJ1-5
CDR3 DNA: TGCAGCGTTGCCGCAGGGGTGGACCAGCCCCAGCATTTT
CDR3 protein: CSVAAGVDQPQHF

clone size: .
D gene: .
V gene: TRBV29-1
J gene: TRBJ1-1
CDR3 DNA: TGCAGCGGCTCCCTCGGGGGGATGAACACTGAAGCTTTCTTT
CDR3 protein: CSGSLGGMNTEAFF

clone size: .
D gene: TRBD1
V gene: TRBV29-1
J gene: TRBJ2-7
CDR3 DNA: TGCAGCGTGGCCGGGACAGGGTCCTACGAGCAGTACTTC
CDR3 protein: CSVAGTGSYEQYF

clone size: .
D gene: .
V gene: TRBV6-5
J gene: TRBJ1-2
CDR3 DNA: TGTGCCAGCAGTACCCAGCCGGGTGGCTACACCTTC
CDR3 protein: CASSTQPGGYTF

clone size: once
D gene: .
V gene: TRBV15
J gene: TRBJ2-5
CDR3 DNA: TGTGCCACCAGCCTAAAAGGACCGGAAGAGACCCAGTACTTC
CDR3 protein: CATSLKGPEETQYF

clone size: .
D gene: .
V gene: TRBV6-5
J gene: TRBJ2-2
CDR3 DNA: TGTGCCAGCAGATCCGCAGCGAACACCGGGGAGCTGTTTTTT
CDR3 protein: CASRSAANTGELFF

clone size: .
D gene: TRBD1
V gene: TRBV19
J gene: TRBJ2-1
CDR3 DNA: TGTGCCAGTAGTCCCAGACAGGGGGGGGTGAGTGAGCAGTTCTTC
CDR3 protein: CASSPRQGGVSEQFF

clone size: .
D gene: .
V gene: TRBV9
J gene: TRBJ1-4
CDR3 DNA: TGTGCCAGCAGCGTAGCAGGGGTTCGGGAAAAACTGTTTTTT
CDR3 protein: CASSVAGVREKLFF

clone size: .
D gene: TRBD1
V gene: TRBV5-1
J gene: TRBJ2-5
CDR3 DNA: TGCGCCAGCAGCTTAAGACAGGGGGCATTGGAGACCCAGTACTTC
CDR3 protein: CASSLRQGALETQYF